This T cell receptor (beta chain) was identified in a study of T cell repertoires in cytomegalovirus infection. Study information: Signatures in public TCR beta sequences pointed to both CMV infection and matching HLA type.

Trimming pared 2 bases from V and 5 bases from J, leaving 10 bases between. The germline gives CDR1 SGHKS, CDR2 YYEKEE (reference sequence). The CDR3 is 14 residues long. TCRdb re-analysed the reads in MiXCR, keeping a single row per CDR3 protein. This sample has roughly 600,000 distinct CDR3 sequences, with roughly 24% found just once. The sequencing sample was made of CD8+ T cells from PBMCs. The sequence came from a human donor in good health (CMV status not recorded). Some clones in this sample may be carry-over from other donors' samples. The rearrangement uses TRBV5-5 and TRBJ2-2; D uncertain. CDR3 sequence (DNA): TGTGCCAGCAGCTTTAATACGGCTACCGGGGAGCTGTTTTTT. Translating it yields CASSFNTATGELFF.